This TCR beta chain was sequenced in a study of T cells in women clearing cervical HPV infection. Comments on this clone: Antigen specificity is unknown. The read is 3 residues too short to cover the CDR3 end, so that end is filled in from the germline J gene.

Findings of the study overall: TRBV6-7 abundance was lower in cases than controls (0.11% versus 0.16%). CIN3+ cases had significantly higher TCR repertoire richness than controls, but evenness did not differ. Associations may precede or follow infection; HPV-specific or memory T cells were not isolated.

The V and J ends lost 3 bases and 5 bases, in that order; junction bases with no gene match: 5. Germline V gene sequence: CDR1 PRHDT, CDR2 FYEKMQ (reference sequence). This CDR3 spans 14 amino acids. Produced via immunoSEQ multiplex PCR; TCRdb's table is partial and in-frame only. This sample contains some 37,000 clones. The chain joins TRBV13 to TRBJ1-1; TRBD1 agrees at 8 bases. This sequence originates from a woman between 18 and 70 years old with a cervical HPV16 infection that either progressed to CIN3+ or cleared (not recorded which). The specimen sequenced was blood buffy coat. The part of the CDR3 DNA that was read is TGTGCCAGCAGCTTCTTTCAGGGGGCTACTGAA. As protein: CASSFFQGATE. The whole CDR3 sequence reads CASSFFQGATEAFF.